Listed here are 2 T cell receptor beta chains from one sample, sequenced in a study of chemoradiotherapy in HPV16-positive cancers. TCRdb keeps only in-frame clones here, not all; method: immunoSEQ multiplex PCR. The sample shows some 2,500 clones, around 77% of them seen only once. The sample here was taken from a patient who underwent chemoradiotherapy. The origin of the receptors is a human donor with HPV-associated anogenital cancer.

The CDR3 sequence is CASSLAGTRVSTDTQYF. For the CDR3, the DNA is TGTGCCAGCAGCTTGGCCGGGACTAGAGTTAGCACAGATACGCAGTATTTT. The chain has TRBV5-4 and TRBJ2-3; 8 positions agree with TRBD2. This CDR3 contains 17 residues. Germline loops: CDR1 SGHNT, CDR2 YYREEE (reference sequence). Losses at the gene ends were 0 bases for V and 0 bases for J; bases not matched to a gene: 6.

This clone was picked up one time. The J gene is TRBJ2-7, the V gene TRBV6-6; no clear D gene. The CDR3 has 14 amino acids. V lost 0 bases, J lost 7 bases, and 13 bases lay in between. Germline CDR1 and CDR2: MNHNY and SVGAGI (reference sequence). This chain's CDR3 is CASSYSMVLTEQYF. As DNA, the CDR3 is TGTGCCAGCAGTTACTCGATGGTTTTGACGGAGCAGTACTTC.